Shown below are 11 T cell receptor beta chains from a single sample sequenced in a study of cytomegalovirus exposure and HLA in healthy donors. The PCR had 60 Vbeta and 13 Jbeta primers. Sequencing was performed with immunoSEQ multiplex PCR; in TCRdb, only in-frame clones are kept and a portion is missing. The table records about 99,000 clones, around 60% of them present only once. The sequenced sample consisted of PBMCs. Every receptor here comes from a woman between 50 and 59 years old in good health and CMV-seronegative.

This chain uses TRBV7-6 with TRBJ2-1; D uncertain. The V gene's germline CDR1 is SGHVS and CDR2 FNYEAQ. V shed 5 bases and J shed 8 bases, with 10 bases lying between them. This CDR3 spans 12 amino acids. The chain's CDR3 is CASSQGRDEQFF. CDR3 nucleotides: TGTGCCAGCAGCCAAGGCCGGGATGAGCAGTTCTTC.

The chain combines TRBV15 with TRBJ2-1, with TRBD2 matching 8 bases. This CDR3 region has 18 residues. Germline values: CDR1 LNHNV, CDR2 YYDKDF (reference sequence). With V trimmed by 1 base and J by 0 bases, 8 bases remained unmatched. As DNA, the CDR3 is TGTGCCACCAGCAGAGCTAGCGGGTCCATTAGCTCCTACAATGAGCAGTTCTTC. It codes for CATSRASGSISSYNEQFF.

The V and J genes are TRBV13 and TRBJ1-3; D may be TRBD1 (5 bases). Germline V gene lookup returns CDR1 PRHDT and CDR2 FYEKMQ (reference sequence). Trimming cost V 7 bases and J 1 base, with 14 bases left between them. The CDR3 runs to 15 residues. The CDR3 protein is CASKGFLLSGNTIYF. The CDR3 DNA sequence: TGTGCCAGCAAGGGGTTTCTTTTATCTGGAAACACCATATATTTT. The full variable domain, completed using reference TRBV13 and TRBJ1-3, is AAGVIQSPRHLIKEKRETATLKCYPIPRHDTVYWYQQGPGQDPQFLISFYEKMQSDKGSIPDRFSAQQFSDYHSELNMSSLELGDSALYFCASKGFLLSGNTIYFGEGSWLTVV.

This clone was seen only once. V usage is TRBV19 and J usage is TRBJ2-1; 9 positions agree with TRBD2. There are 15 residues in the CDR3. Looked up from germline, CDR1 is LNHDA and CDR2 is SQIVND (reference sequence). Trimming cost V 2 bases and J 5 bases; bases outside gene matches: 4. The CDR3 reads CASSILAGINNEQFF. CDR3 DNA sequence: TGTGCCAGTAGTATACTAGCGGGGATAAACAATGAGCAGTTCTTC.

This clone was detected a few times. The chain employs TRBV7-6 and TRBJ2-1, with 14 bases fitting TRBD2. The CDR3 contains 15 residues. CDR1 is SGHVS and CDR2 is FNYEAQ in the germline V gene. V dropped 3 bases and J dropped 7; count of bases not matched to a gene: 2. The DNA for the CDR3 is TGTGCCAGCAGCTTCGGGACTAGCGGGGGAAATGAGCAGTTCTTC. Translating it yields CASSFGTSGGNEQFF. The entire variable domain, with the rest obtained from reference TRBV7-6 and TRBJ2-1, is as follows: GAGVSQSPRYKVTKRGQDVALRCDPISGHVSLYWYRQALGQGPEFLTYFNYEAQQDKSGLPNDRFSAERPEGSISTLTIQRTEQRDSAMYRCASSFGTSGGNEQFFGPGTRLTVL.

The chain uses TRBV5-6 and TRBJ2-1, with 11 bases aligning to TRBD2. The trim removed 5 bases at V and 4 bases at J, leaving 5 bases unmatched. This CDR3 is built from 15 residues. Germline CDR1 SGHDT, CDR2 YYEEEE. CDR3 amino acids: CASSIAGGPYNEQFF. DNA of the CDR3: TGTGCCAGCAGTATAGCGGGAGGGCCTTACAATGAGCAGTTCTTC. Full variable domain (remainder filled in from reference TRBV5-6 and TRBJ2-1): DAGVTQSPTHLIKTRGQQVTLRCSPKSGHDTVSWYQQALGQGPQFIFQYYEEEERQRGNFPDRFSGHQFPNYSSELNVNALLLGDSALYLCASSIAGGPYNEQFFGPGTRLTVL.

This clone was seen just once. The chain is built from TRBV7-9 and TRBJ2-5, with D possibly being TRBD2 (5 bases). V shed 5 bases and J shed 0 bases, with 25 bases lying between them. Germline CDR1 SEHNR, CDR2 FQNEAQ (reference sequence). This CDR3 region has 19 residues. In DNA, the CDR3 is TGTGCCAGCAGCCCCCTCGGCGGCTTCGCCCGTAGCGACCAAGAGACCCAGTACTTC. This encodes CASSPLGGFARSDQETQYF.

This clone has a handful of counts. The rearrangement joins TRBV7-2 to TRBJ2-3; 7 bases align to TRBD2. The CDR3 sequence is 12 residues long. The V and J ends lost 6 bases and 10 bases, in that order; junction bases with no gene match: 7. CDR1 and CDR2 from the germline V gene are SGHTA and FQGNSA. The chain's CDR3 is CASSSRLAPQYF. Here the CDR3 DNA reads TGTGCCAGCAGTTCGCGACTAGCTCCGCAGTATTTT.

The chain carries TRBV11-3 and TRBJ2-3, with 7 positions matching TRBD2. The germline V gene has CDR1 SGHNT and CDR2 YENEEA. V was pared by 7 bases and J by 0 bases, with 7 bases of the junction left unmatched. The CDR3 spans 15 residues. The CDR3 DNA reads TGTGCCAGCATGTTGCTAGCGGAGAGCACAGATACGCAGTATTTT. Protein sequence: CASMLLAESTDTQYF.

In this sample, this clone turned up a few times. This chain uses TRBV6-1 with TRBJ2-1; D is possibly TRBD1 (5 bases). CDR1 is MNHNS, CDR2 SASEGT, per germline. Trimming took 6 bases from V and 9 from J, leaving 9 bases between them. The CDR3 has 11 amino acids. CDR3 nucleotide sequence: TGTGCCAGCAGGGGGCTCGGTGAGCAGTTCTTC. Protein sequence: CASRGLGEQFF.

V is TRBV5-5 and J is TRBJ2-7, with no clear D. This CDR3 spans 12 amino acids. The germline gives CDR1 SGHKS, CDR2 YYEKEE (reference sequence). Trimming left V 0 bases short and J 7 bases short, with 8 bases between. The CDR3 is CASSLVNWEQYF. In nucleotides, the CDR3 is TGTGCCAGCAGCTTGGTGAACTGGGAGCAGTACTTC.